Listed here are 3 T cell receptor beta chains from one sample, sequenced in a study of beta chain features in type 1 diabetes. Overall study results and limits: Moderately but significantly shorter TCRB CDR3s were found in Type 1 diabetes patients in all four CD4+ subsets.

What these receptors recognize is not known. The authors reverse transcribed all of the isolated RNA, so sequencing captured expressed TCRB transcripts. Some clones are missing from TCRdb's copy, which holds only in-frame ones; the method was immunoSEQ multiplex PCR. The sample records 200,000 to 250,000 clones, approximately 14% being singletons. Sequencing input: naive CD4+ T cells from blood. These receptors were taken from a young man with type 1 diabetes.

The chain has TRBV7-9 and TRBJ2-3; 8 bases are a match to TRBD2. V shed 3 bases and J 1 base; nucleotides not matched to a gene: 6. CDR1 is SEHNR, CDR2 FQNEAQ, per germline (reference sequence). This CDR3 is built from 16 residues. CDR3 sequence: CASSFFTSGRTDTQYF. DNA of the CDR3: TGTGCCAGCAGCTTTTTCACTAGCGGTCGCACAGATACGCAGTATTTT.

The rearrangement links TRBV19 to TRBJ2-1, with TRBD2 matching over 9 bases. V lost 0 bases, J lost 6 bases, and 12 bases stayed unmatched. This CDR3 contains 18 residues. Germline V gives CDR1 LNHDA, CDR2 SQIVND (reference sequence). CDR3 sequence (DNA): TGTGCCAGTAGTATAGATTCTGGCGGGGGGGTTACCTTCAATGAGCAGTTCTTC. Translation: CASSIDSGGGVTFNEQFF.

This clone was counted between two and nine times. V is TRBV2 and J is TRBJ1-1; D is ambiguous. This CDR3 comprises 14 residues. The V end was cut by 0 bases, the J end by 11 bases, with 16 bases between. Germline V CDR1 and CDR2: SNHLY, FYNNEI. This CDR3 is CASSEAQVPPTAFF. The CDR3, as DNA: TGTGCCAGCAGTGAAGCGCAGGTTCCTCCTACGGCTTTCTTT.